This TCR beta chain was identified in a study of shared clonotypes between healthy human individuals. Running of the assay took place at deep level. An even split of each subset's genomic DNA across several immunoSEQ plates was performed. The protocol was immunoSEQ multiplex PCR, while the TCRdb copy is restricted to in-frame clones and leaves out a portion. Of some 1,900,000 clones listed, over 85% are singletons. Findings and caveats of the study: The sharing of 5% to 5.5% of naive CD4 clonotypes was seen across a handful of donors. Non-shared clonotypes had lower generation probabilities than clonotypes shared by all four sorted-subset donors.

This CDR3 comprises 14 residues. V was clipped by 6 bases and J by 0 bases; unmatched bases: 5. Germline V gene lookup returns CDR1 MNHEY and CDR2 SMNVEV (reference sequence). This clone appeared a single time. Its antigen remains unidentified. Naive CD8 cells lacked CD45RO and underwent positive selection for CCR7, leaving out terminally differentiated effector memory CD45RA+ cells. Sequenced: naive CD8+ T cells sorted from blood. This receptor was taken from a young man in good health. The rearrangement joins TRBV27 to TRBJ2-7, with 7 bases aligning to TRBD1. CDR3 nucleotides: TGTGCCAGCAGCATCCGGGACAGCTCCTACGAGCAGTACTTC. Residues: CASSIRDSSYEQYF.